This T cell receptor beta chain was sequenced in a study of blood T cell repertoires in COVID-19. Study overall: In each case, the material was cDNA or gDNA derived from T cells, B-cell-depleted T cells, or PBMCs.

CDR1 LNHNV and CDR2 YYDKDF come from the germline V gene (reference sequence). CDR3 length equals 15 residues. The V gene lost 1 base and the J gene lost 7 bases, with 13 bases spanning the gap. Assay used: immunoSEQ multiplex PCR; TCRdb lists only in-frame clones, some missing. The sample contains 150,000 to 200,000 clones, about 81% of which appear only once. The V gene is TRBV15, the J gene TRBJ1-4; tentative D call: TRBD1 (6 bases). The material sequenced was peripheral blood. The receptor was derived from a man aged 60-69 years with active or convalescent COVID-19. The CDR3 nucleotides are TGTGCCACCAGCAGAGGGCCAGGGGCGGGTGAAAAACTGTTTTTT. It specifies CATSRGPGAGEKLFF.